This T cell receptor (beta chain) originates from a study of blood T cell repertoires in COVID-19. At the level of the study: Italy, Spain and the United States were the sources of the convalescent and acute COVID-19 samples. T cells, B-cell-depleted T cells, or PBMCs provided the cDNA or gDNA that served as material.

This clone came up once. In the authors' methods: Quantification of nucleated cells was approximated via reference gene primer amplification. Clones were read by immunoSEQ multiplex PCR, and TCRdb kept only the in-frame ones, dropping some. V, J and clone size reflect that table, while D and trimming were determined from the DNA. The sample holds 120,000 to 150,000 clones; approximately 90% are singletons and the top ten take approximately 3%. With V trimmed by 3 bases and J by 7 bases, 1 base remained unmatched. This CDR3 comprises 13 residues. The germline V gene has CDR1 KGHDR and CDR2 SFDVKD. The sequence was collected from a woman aged 55-70 years with active COVID-19. The chain is built from TRBV24-1 and TRBJ2-1; 8 bases line up with TRBD2. The sample comprised peripheral blood. The CDR3 DNA is TGTGCCACCAGTGATAGCGGGAGAAATGAGCAGTTCTTC. Amino acid sequence: CATSDSGRNEQFF.